These 30 T cell receptor beta chains share one sample of origin, sequenced in a study of shared clonotypes between healthy human individuals. Some clones are missing from TCRdb's copy, which holds only in-frame ones; the method was immunoSEQ multiplex PCR. This table has nearly 1,000,000 clones, around three quarters appearing once. The sample taken for sequencing was memory CD4+ T cells sorted from blood. Subset specified: CD45RA-negative fraction. These receptors came from a man in his late teens or twenties in good health.

With regard to this clone: Distinct nucleotide sequences in the sample also encode this CDR3. The chain links TRBV30 to TRBJ1-5, with 8 nucleotides matching TRBD1. Germline V gives CDR1 GTSNPN, CDR2 SVGIG (reference sequence). The CDR3 has 13 residues. Trimming at V came to 3 bases and at J to 6 bases, leaving 4 bases not matched to a gene. The CDR3 region has the DNA TGTGCCTGGAGAGGACAGGGAGGTCAGCCCCAGCATTTT. This translates into CAWRGQGGQPQHF.

The chain couples TRBV28 to TRBJ1-5, with 9 positions matching TRBD1. Germline V gene lookup returns CDR1 MDHEN and CDR2 SYDVKM. Germline trimming cut 6 bases from V and 6 bases from J; bases unmatched to any gene: 6. The CDR3 length is 14 residues. In DNA form, the CDR3 reads TGTGCCAGCAGCATGGGGACAGGGAGTCAGCCCCAGCATTTT. Translating gives CASSMGTGSQPQHF.

The chain is built from TRBV5-6 and TRBJ2-5; 8 positions agree with TRBD1. The CDR3 is 18 amino acids. Unmatched junction bases numbered 18, after V lost 4 bases and J lost 4 bases. The V gene's germline CDR1 is SGHDT and CDR2 YYEEEE. CDR3 sequence (DNA): TGTGCCAGCAGCCCATTTCTTGGTCGGGACAGGTCTTTAGAGACCCAGTACTTC. This sequence encodes CASSPFLGRDRSLETQYF.

The chain links TRBV5-1 to TRBJ2-1, with TRBD2 matching over 7 bases. Germline lookup yields CDR1 SGHRS and CDR2 YFSETQ. After removal of 7 bases from V and 15 bases from J, the junction contained 13 bases not matched to a gene. The CDR3 is made up of 12 amino acids. CDR3 DNA sequence: TGCGCCAGCGGGGAGGGAGGGAATTCTCGGTTCTTC. It is translated as CASGEGGNSRFF.

The count of this clone is one. This chain uses TRBV18 with TRBJ1-2; D unresolved. Germline lookup yields CDR1 KGHSH and CDR2 LQKENI. Between the trimmed V and J ends, which lost 4 bases and 8 bases, there was a span of 11 bases. CDR3 length equals 12 residues. The CDR3 region is CASSQGSEGYTF. The CDR3 nucleotides read TGTGCCAGCTCACAGGGTTCGGAAGGCTACACCTTC.

The gene calls are TRBV6-5 and TRBJ1-3; D not certain. CDR1 is MNHEY and CDR2 is SVGAGI in the germline V gene. Deletions cut 2 bases from V and 2 bases from J, with 10 bases between. The CDR3 contains 15 residues. The CDR3: CASSYGNTPGNTIYF. The CDR3 nucleotides are TGTGCCAGCAGTTACGGGAACACTCCTGGAAACACCATATATTTT.

This chain uses TRBV4-3 with TRBJ2-7; D possibly corresponds to TRBD2 (6 bases). The ends were cut back, 6 bases at V and 1 base at J, with 13 bases in the middle. The germline gives CDR1 LGHNA, CDR2 YSLEER. The CDR3 consists of 14 residues. The CDR3 is CASSPGAGSYEQYF. The CDR3, as DNA: TGCGCCAGCAGTCCCGGAGCGGGTTCCTACGAGCAGTACTTC.

Comments on this clone: Other DNA sequences from this sample encode an identical CDR3 as well. This chain joins TRBV10-1 and TRBJ1-3; no reliable D call. The length of the CDR3 is 14 residues. From germline, CDR1 is WNHNN and CDR2 SYGVQD (reference sequence). With 3 bases removed from V and 0 bases from J, the gap between germline ends came to 6 bases. CDR3 sequence (DNA): TGCGCCAGCAGTGATCGGTCCTCTGGAAACACCATATATTTT. Protein sequence: CASSDRSSGNTIYF.

V is TRBV30 and J is TRBJ1-1; tentatively, D is TRBD1 (5 bases). Trimming stripped 2 bases from V and 3 bases from J, with 19 bases between. The CDR3 consists of 16 residues. From germline, CDR1 is GTSNPN and CDR2 SVGIG (reference sequence). CDR3 in DNA: TGTGCCTGGAGTATGAGGGGACGCTGGGGGGACACTGAAGCTTTCTTT. Protein: CAWSMRGRWGDTEAFF.

As for this clone: This sample also contains other DNA sequences that code for the same CDR3. The chain employs TRBV15 and TRBJ1-3; perhaps TRBD1 as D (6 bases). The CDR3 has 15 residues. The germline V and J ends were trimmed by 0 bases and 2 bases, with 8 bases remaining between them. Germline V gene sequence: CDR1 LNHNV, CDR2 YYDKDF (reference sequence). The CDR3 DNA is TGTGCCACCAGCAGAGATCAGGGGACTGGAAACACCATATATTTT. Its translation is CATSRDQGTGNTIYF.

The CDR3 DNA sequence: TGTGCCATCAGTGAGTCGGCGGCCGGCTACACCTTC. It encodes CAISESAAGYTF. This chain uses TRBV10-3 with TRBJ1-2; no reliable D call. Germline V gene data show CDR1 as ENHRY and CDR2 as SYGVKD. The CDR3 consists of 12 residues. V lost 0 bases to trimming and J lost 8 bases, with 7 bases between them.

This clone appeared a single time. The CDR3 region has the DNA TGTGCCAGCAGTTTACAGCGGTCGAACTATGGCTACACCTTC. Protein: CASSLQRSNYGYTF. The J gene is TRBJ1-2, the V gene TRBV28; D gene uncertain. Germline lookup yields CDR1 MDHEN and CDR2 SYDVKM. Trimming pared 2 bases from V and 2 bases from J, leaving 9 bases between. The CDR3 runs 14 residues.

On this clone itself: Additional DNA sequences in this sample encode the identical CDR3. J is TRBJ1-2 and V is TRBV29-1; tentative D call: TRBD1 (5 bases). The CDR3 is 12 residues long. Trimming took 4 bases from V and 5 from J, leaving 11 bases between them. Germline V gives CDR1 SQVTM, CDR2 ANQGSEA. The CDR3 nucleotides read TGCAGCGTTGTGCGGGGGGATTATGGCTACACCTTC. This sequence encodes CSVVRGDYGYTF.

The CDR3 loop reads CASSWASGSTDTQYF. The CDR3 coding sequence is TGTGCCAGCAGCTGGGCCAGCGGGAGCACAGATACGCAGTATTTT. V and J are TRBV7-8 and TRBJ2-3; D may be TRBD2 (6 bases). The CDR3 has 15 amino acids. Trimming took off 4 bases at V and 0 bases at J, with 11 bases between the two ends. Germline CDR1 is SGHVS and CDR2 is FQNEAQ. Together with reference TRBV7-8 and TRBJ2-3, the CDR3 gives the full variable domain: GAGVSQSPRYKVAKRGQDVALRCDPISGHVSLFWYQQALGQGPEFLTYFQNEAQLDKSGLPSDRFFAERPEGSVSTLKIQRTQQEDSAVYLCASSWASGSTDTQYFGPGTRLTVL.

In this sample, this clone is medium-sized. This sequence joins TRBV9 and TRBJ2-7; 9 nucleotides agree with TRBD1. The CDR3 is 16 residues long. Germline CDR1 is SGDLS and CDR2 is YYNGEE. The trim removed 4 bases at V and 3 bases at J, leaving 11 bases unmatched. The CDR3 DNA is TGTGCCAGCAGCCCCTCGTCTCCGGGACAGGGCTACGAGCAGTACTTC. Its translation: CASSPSSPGQGYEQYF.

The rearrangement links TRBV5-8 to TRBJ2-3, with D maybe TRBD1 (5 bases). The CDR3 loop spans 11 amino acids. Germline-derived CDR1 and CDR2 are SGHTS and YDEGEE. Trimming cost V 1 base and J 10 bases, with 7 bases left between them. CDR3 residues: CASSLRGPQYF. In DNA form, the CDR3 reads TGTGCCAGCAGCTTGAGGGGCCCGCAGTATTTT.

The chain joins TRBV19 to TRBJ2-1, with D perhaps matching TRBD2 (5 bases). V lost 2 bases and J 15 bases, leaving 14 bases between the germline ends. Germline values: CDR1 LNHDA, CDR2 SQIVND (reference sequence). CDR3 length: 12 amino acids. The CDR3 region is CASSIRRDEWFF. The CDR3 coding sequence is TGTGCCAGTAGTATAAGACGGGATGAATGGTTCTTC. Drawing the rest from reference TRBV19 and TRBJ2-1, the complete variable domain is DGGITQSPKYLFRKEGQNVTLSCEQNLNHDAMYWYRQDPGQGLRLIYYSQIVNDFQKGDIAEGYSVSREKKESFPLTVTSAQKNPTAFYLCASSIRRDEWFFGPGTRLTVL.

V is TRBV27 and J is TRBJ1-5; 9 bases match TRBD1. This CDR3 contains 16 residues. Germline CDR1 and CDR2: MNHEY and SMNVEV (reference sequence). The trim removed 6 bases at V and 3 bases at J, leaving 9 bases unmatched. CDR3 sequence reads: CASRLEGQGYNQPQHF. The CDR3 DNA sequence: TGTGCCAGCAGGCTTGAGGGACAGGGATACAATCAGCCCCAGCATTTT.

V and J are TRBV2 and TRBJ2-3; no definite D call. V was clipped by 6 bases and J by 7 bases, with 8 bases between them. The CDR3 has 11 amino acids. Germline V gene data show CDR1 as SNHLY and CDR2 as FYNNEI. The CDR3 coding sequence is TGTGCCAGCAGCCTAGGGAATACGCAGTATTTT. Residues: CASSLGNTQYF.

Only one count was recorded for this clone. The rearrangement uses TRBV29-1 and TRBJ2-2; TRBD2 aligns across 8 bases. With 4 bases clipped from V and 3 bases from J, the junction kept 7 bases outside the gene matches. In germline, CDR1 is SQVTM, CDR2 ANQGSEA. The CDR3 loop spans 15 amino acids. The CDR3 bases are TGCAGCGTTGGTGGTGCGGGGGGATACACCGGGGAGCTGTTTTTT. This encodes CSVGGAGGYTGELFF.

The sample holds one count of this clone. V gene TRBV29-1 combines with J gene TRBJ1-2; D is unresolved. The CDR3 loop spans 13 amino acids. CDR1 is SQVTM, CDR2 ANQGSEA, per germline. The V and J ends lost 4 bases and 2 bases respectively, with 11 bases between them. This chain's CDR3 is CSVGADGNYGYTF. The CDR3 DNA follows: TGCAGCGTTGGGGCGGACGGAAACTATGGCTACACCTTC.

This clone was found a few times. The chain links TRBV18 to TRBJ2-5, with D possibly matching TRBD2 (5 bases). The germline V gene encodes CDR1 KGHSH and CDR2 LQKENI. V lost 4 bases to trimming and J lost 5 bases, with 11 bases between them. CDR3 length: 13 amino acids. In DNA, the CDR3 is TGTGCCAGCTCACAAACTAGTTTTGAGACCCAGTACTTC. This translates into CASSQTSFETQYF.

The count of this clone is one. The CDR3 is CASGLVLGQPYNEQFF. The CDR3 DNA reads TGTGCTAGTGGTTTGGTATTAGGACAGCCCTACAATGAGCAGTTCTTC. This rearrangement joins TRBV12-5 to TRBJ2-1; D perhaps matches TRBD1 (6 bases). CDR3 length: 16 residues. With 0 bases removed from V and 2 bases from J, the gap between germline ends came to 11 bases. The germline V gene has CDR1 LGHNT and CDR2 FRNRAP.

V and J are TRBV11-2 and TRBJ1-3, with D perhaps TRBD1 (5 bases). Germline CDR1 is SGHAT and CDR2 is FQNNGV. V was pared by 0 bases and J by 0 bases, with 9 bases between. The CDR3 runs to 16 residues. The CDR3 bases are TGTGCCAGCAGCTTAGACGGGGGACTCTCTGGAAACACCATATATTTT. This encodes CASSLDGGLSGNTIYF.

The rearrangement links TRBV30 to TRBJ1-6; 9 bases match TRBD1. With V trimmed by 0 bases and J by 10 bases, 7 bases remained unmatched. Germline CDR1 GTSNPN, CDR2 SVGIG (reference sequence). The CDR3 totals 15 residues. The CDR3 DNA reads as TGTGCCTGGAGTGTACGACAGGGGGGAGACTCACCCCTCCACTTT. This encodes CAWSVRQGGDSPLHF.

This clone was recorded at least ten times. CDR3 coding DNA: TGTGCCAGCAGCTTGCAGGGGCCATACGAGCAGTACTTC. This gives the protein CASSLQGPYEQYF. This chain joins TRBV5-4 and TRBJ2-7; possible D gene TRBD1, 6 bases. V was shortened by 1 base and J by 4 bases, with 9 bases between the two germline ends. Germline V lookup: CDR1 SGHNT, CDR2 YYREEE (reference sequence). This CDR3 is 13 amino acids long.

This clone was seen a few times. The rearrangement uses TRBV19 and TRBJ2-4; no clear D. CDR1 is LNHDA, CDR2 SQIVND, per germline (reference sequence). The V end was cut by 5 bases, the J end by 7 bases, with 6 bases between. The CDR3 sequence is 11 residues long. CDR3 sequence: CASSSTNIQYF. DNA of the CDR3: TGTGCCAGTAGTTCGACTAACATTCAGTACTTC.

The rearrangement joins TRBV6-1 to TRBJ1-6; D unclear. V was pared by 2 bases and J by 5 bases, with 10 bases between. The CDR3 sequence is 15 residues long. CDR1 MNHNS and CDR2 SASEGT come from the germline V gene. DNA of the CDR3: TGTGCCAGCAGTGAACGGTGGCTGGATAATTCACCCCTCCACTTT. Amino acids: CASSERWLDNSPLHF.

This clone has just a few counts. The chain has TRBV27 and TRBJ1-2; 7 bases are a match to TRBD1. Per germline, CDR1 MNHEY and CDR2 SMNVEV (reference sequence). The J segment lost 7 bases and the V segment lost 4 bases, leaving 3 bases of the junction unmatched. There are 12 residues in the CDR3. The CDR3 DNA follows: TGTGCCAGCAGTTCGAACAGGGGTGGCTACACCTTC. As protein: CASSSNRGGYTF.

The chain is built from TRBV11-2 and TRBJ1-1; D might be TRBD1 (6 bases). Germline V gene lookup returns CDR1 SGHAT and CDR2 FQNNGV. Trimming took off 10 bases at V and 6 bases at J, with 21 bases between the two ends. This CDR3 has 14 amino acids. The CDR3 is CATSWFGGASEAFF. CDR3 coding DNA: TGTGCCACCAGTTGGTTCGGGGGCGCCTCTGAAGCTTTCTTT.